The sequence of this T cell receptor (beta chain) was determined in a study of CD8 T cells in ankylosing spondylitis. Of note for this clonotype: The antigen is not known.

By quantitative 5'-RACE with molecular barcodes, the TCR beta libraries were made. MiXCR, applied by TCRdb to the 5' RACE reads, yields one record per CDR3 protein. Among about 220,000 distinct CDR3 sequences, about a sixth were seen once, and the ten largest hold roughly 42%. CDR1 SEHNR and CDR2 FQNEAQ come from the germline V gene (reference sequence). V was trimmed by 2 bases and J by 0 bases, leaving 5 bases between them. The CDR3 has 13 residues. Notes on the study in general: A motif in TCR beta, a set of roughly eight highly homologous variants, appeared characteristic of ankylosing spondylitis blood.

The clonotype comes from a male donor with ankylosing spondylitis. Sample: blood, either unsorted or a sorted T cell fraction (not recorded which). The rearrangement joins TRBV7-9 to TRBJ2-7; no definite D call. As DNA, the CDR3 is TGTGCCAGCAGCTTAAAGGTCTCCTACGAGCAGTACTTC. It yields the protein CASSLKVSYEQYF.